This T cell receptor (beta chain) is from a study of blood T cell repertoires in COVID-19. Study-level background: The origin of the acute and convalescent COVID-19 samples was the United States, Italy and Spain. PBMCs, B-cell-depleted T cells, or T cells provided the cDNA or gDNA that made up the material.

In the study's own analysis: By means of reference gene primer amplification, nucleated cell counts were estimated. TCRdb's copy holds only in-frame clones and misses some; the assay was immunoSEQ multiplex PCR. V and J calls plus clone size are reproduced from that table; the DNA served to infer D and trimming. The sample lists about 190,000 clones; around 90% were seen once. The CDR3 consists of 15 residues. Per the germline V gene, CDR1 is LNHDA and CDR2 is SQIVND (reference sequence). J gave up 0 bases and V 8 bases, and 5 bases lay outside the gene matches. This clone occurred once. V and J are TRBV19 and TRBJ1-5; the match to TRBD1 covers 9 bases. This clonotype was sampled from a man between 40 and 49 years old with acute or convalescent COVID-19. The sample comprised peripheral blood. CDR3 loop: CASDRGDYSNQPQHF. The CDR3 DNA sequence: TGTGCCAGTGACAGGGGGGATTATAGCAATCAGCCCCAGCATTTT. Looking up the rest from reference TRBV19 and TRBJ1-5 gives the full variable domain: DGGITQSPKYLFRKEGQNVTLSCEQNLNHDAMYWYRQDPGQGLRLIYYSQIVNDFQKGDIAEGYSVSREKKESFPLTVTSAQKNPTAFYLCASDRGDYSNQPQHFGDGTRLSIL.